This TCR beta chain appears in the sequencing data of a study of cytomegalovirus exposure and HLA in healthy donors. About the study: In terms of ancestry, the Caucasian-associated cluster contained about 80% of the approximately 400 genotyped donors. Study-level results: Follow-up analysis seemed to connect common viral pathogens with several of the most significant clusters identified. TCR beta chains associated with HLA were, in a later analysis, more clonally expanded than equally common others. For TCR beta chains, V- and J-gene trimming was later linked to a missense DCLRE1C variant.

On this clone itself: The antigen remains unidentified.

A multiplex PCR was run with 60 Vbeta primers and 13 Jbeta primers. The data were produced by immunoSEQ multiplex PCR, yet TCRdb's version contains in-frame clones alone and is incomplete. The repertoire holds a few hundred thousand clones, with about 80% as singletons. From germline, CDR1 is SGHDT and CDR2 YYEEEE. The CDR3 covers 13 residues. Trimming pared 4 bases from V and 5 bases from J, leaving 13 bases between. This chain connects TRBV5-6 to TRBJ2-7; D is uncertain. Sequencing was done on a sample of PBMCs. The TCR was taken from a woman in her twenties or thirties in good health and CMV-seronegative. The CDR3 spells CASSLFGVDEQYF. DNA of the CDR3: TGTGCCAGCAGCCTATTTGGTGTCGACGAGCAGTACTTC.